The clone carrying this T cell receptor beta chain was seen only once. This sample is part of a study of blood T cell repertoires in COVID-19. V was clipped by 6 bases and J by 7 bases; unmatched bases: 6. The CDR3 spans 13 residues. Germline V gives CDR1 MDHEN, CDR2 SYDVKM. Donors of Cohort 3 who recovered were those that had two negative PCRs, clearance, or symptom resolution. Only in-frame clones appear in the TCRdb table, and some are missing; sequencing was by immunoSEQ multiplex PCR. Altogether a few hundred thousand clones are present, approximately 84% being singletons, with the ten largest covering about 9.4%.

The V call is TRBV28, the J call TRBJ1-2; TRBD1 agrees at 9 bases. This TCR was recovered from a woman younger than 35 who had recovered from COVID-19. Sequencing input: PBMCs or T cells enriched from blood (not recorded which). CDR3: CASRSQGAGGYTF. The CDR3 DNA is TGTGCCAGCAGATCACAGGGGGCTGGTGGCTACACCTTC.